Included here is one T cell receptor beta chain sequence, with context. Its target is unknown. This entry comes from a study of T cells in localized non-small cell lung cancer. Findings and caveats of the study: T cell clonality was highest in uninvolved adjacent lung, above tumor. Of the top 100 tumor clones, median 57 were in adjacent lung, 25 to 35 among its top 100.

The germline V gene encodes CDR1 SGHKS and CDR2 YYEKEE (reference sequence). There are 16 residues in the CDR3. V was clipped by 4 bases and J by 4 bases, with 18 bases between them. Some clones are missing from TCRdb's copy, which holds only in-frame ones; the method was immunoSEQ multiplex PCR. This table holds 35,000 to 45,000 clones, roughly nine tenths found once. V usage is TRBV5-5 and J usage is TRBJ2-1, with D possibly TRBD1 on 5 matching bases. This sample comprised peripheral blood, obtained before any cancer treatment. The receptor comes from a woman aged 18-49 years with stage III lung adenocarcinoma. The CDR3 DNA is TGTGCCAGCAGCCCATATCCGGGCAGGGCGTACAATGAGCAGTTCTTC. It translates to CASSPYPGRAYNEQFF.